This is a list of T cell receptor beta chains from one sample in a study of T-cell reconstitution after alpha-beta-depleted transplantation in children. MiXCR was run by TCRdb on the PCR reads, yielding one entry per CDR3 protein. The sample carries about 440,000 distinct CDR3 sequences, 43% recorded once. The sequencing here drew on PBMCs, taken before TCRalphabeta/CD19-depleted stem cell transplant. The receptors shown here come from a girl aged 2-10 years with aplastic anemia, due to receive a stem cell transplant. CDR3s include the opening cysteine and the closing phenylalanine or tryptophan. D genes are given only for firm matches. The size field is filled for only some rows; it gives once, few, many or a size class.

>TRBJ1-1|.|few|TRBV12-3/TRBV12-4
CASSVEIMNTEAFF
TGTGCCAGCAGCGTCGAGATAATGAACACTGAAGCTTTCTTT
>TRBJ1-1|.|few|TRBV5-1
CASTSGGSSTEAFF
TGCGCCAGCACCTCCGGGGGTTCCAGCACTGAAGCTTTCTTT
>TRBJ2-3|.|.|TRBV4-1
CASSHRGGLSRTDTQYF
TGCGCCAGCAGCCATCGGGGAGGTTTATCGCGCACAGATACGCAGTATTTT
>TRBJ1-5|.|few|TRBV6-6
CASSDTYNQPQHF
TGTGCCAGCAGTGACACATACAATCAGCCCCAGCATTTT
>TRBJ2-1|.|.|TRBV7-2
CASSLVGIPGDNEQFF
TGTGCCAGCAGCTTAGTCGGGATACCCGGAGACAATGAGCAGTTCTTC
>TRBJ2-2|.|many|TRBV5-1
CASSLPGGANTGELFF
TGCGCCAGCAGCTTGCCGGGGGGCGCTAACACCGGGGAGCTGTTTTTT
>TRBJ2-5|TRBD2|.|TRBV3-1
CASSQGTSAETQYF
TGTGCCAGCAGCCAAGGAACTAGCGCAGAGACCCAGTACTTC
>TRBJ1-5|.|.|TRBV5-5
CASSLVQAGNQPQHF
TGTGCCAGCAGCTTGGTTCAGGCGGGAAATCAGCCCCAGCATTTT
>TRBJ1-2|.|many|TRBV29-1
CSVVSQAPFGGYTF
TGCAGCGTTGTATCGCAGGCCCCGTTTGGTGGCTACACCTTC
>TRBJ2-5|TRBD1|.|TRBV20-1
CSAPPGTGLQETQYF
TGCAGTGCTCCCCCCGGGACAGGGTTACAAGAGACCCAGTACTTC
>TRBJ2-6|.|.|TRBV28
CASSLRWQGGANVLTF
TGTGCCAGCAGTTTACGATGGCAGGGTGGGGCCAACGTCCTGACTTTC
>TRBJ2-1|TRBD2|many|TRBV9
CASSVEGLAGGEQFF
TGTGCCAGCAGCGTAGAGGGACTAGCGGGAGGCGAGCAGTTCTTC
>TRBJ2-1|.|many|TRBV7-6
CASGGSYNEQFF
TGTGCCAGCGGCGGATCCTACAATGAGCAGTTCTTC
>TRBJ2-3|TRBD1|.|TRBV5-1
CASSPPTGGRTDTQYF
TGCGCCAGCAGCCCCCCGACAGGGGGCCGCACAGATACGCAGTATTTT
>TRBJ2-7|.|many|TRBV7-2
CASSLERWEQYF
TGTGCCAGCAGCTTAGAGCGGTGGGAGCAGTACTTC
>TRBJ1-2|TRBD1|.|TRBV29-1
CSVDGTGSADGYTF
TGCAGCGTTGACGGGACAGGGTCGGCGGATGGCTACACCTTC
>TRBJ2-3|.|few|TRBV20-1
CSASPTYGGPDTQYF
TGCAGTGCTAGCCCCACTTACGGGGGGCCAGATACGCAGTATTTT
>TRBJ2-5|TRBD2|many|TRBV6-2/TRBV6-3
CASAPGLARVPQYF
TGTGCCAGCGCGCCGGGACTAGCACGGGTGCCCCAGTACTTC
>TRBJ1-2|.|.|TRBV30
CANDGYTF
TGTGCCAACGATGGCTACACCTTC
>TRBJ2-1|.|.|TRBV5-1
CASSRIRDLTYNEQFF
TGCGCCAGCAGCCGGATCCGGGACCTTACCTACAATGAGCAGTTCTTC
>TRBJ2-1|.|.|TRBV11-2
CASRFGPSGVSNEQFF
TGTGCCAGCAGATTTGGCCCCTCGGGGGTGTCCAATGAGCAGTTCTTC
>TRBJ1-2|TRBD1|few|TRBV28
CASTLGQAGYTF
TGTGCCAGCACACTGGGACAGGCCGGCTACACCTTC
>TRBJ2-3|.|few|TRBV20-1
CSASRLASTDTQYF
TGCAGTGCTAGTAGGCTAGCGAGCACAGATACGCAGTATTTT
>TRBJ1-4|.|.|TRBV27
CASSPAGVANEKLFF
TGTGCCAGCAGCCCTGCAGGGGTAGCTAATGAAAAACTGTTTTTT
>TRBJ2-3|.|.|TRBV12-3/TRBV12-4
CASSLWGPLAGPDTQYF
TGTGCCAGCAGTTTGTGGGGGCCTCTAGCTGGCCCAGATACGCAGTATTTT
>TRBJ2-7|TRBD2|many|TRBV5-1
CASSLEVAGSSYEQYF
TGCGCCAGCAGCTTGGAAGTAGCGGGAAGCTCCTACGAGCAGTACTTC
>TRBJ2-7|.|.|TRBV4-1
CASSQGASVAYEQYF
TGCGCCAGCAGCCAAGGGGCTAGCGTTGCCTACGAGCAGTACTTC
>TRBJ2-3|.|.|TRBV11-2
CASRWGHGTDTQYF
TGTGCCAGTCGATGGGGGCACGGCACAGATACGCAGTATTTT
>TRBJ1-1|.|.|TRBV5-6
CASSLVWRGEAFF
TGTGCCAGCAGCTTGGTTTGGCGGGGAGAAGCTTTCTTT
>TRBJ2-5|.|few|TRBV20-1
CSAAYELETQYF
TGCAGTGCTGCTTACGAGTTGGAGACCCAGTACTTC
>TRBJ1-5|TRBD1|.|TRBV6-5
CASSYLVGQGGDQPQHF
TGTGCCAGCAGTTACTTAGTCGGACAGGGGGGGGATCAGCCCCAGCATTTT
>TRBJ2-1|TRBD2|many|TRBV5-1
CASSTGLAGVPNEQFF
TGCGCCAGCAGCACGGGACTAGCGGGGGTACCTAATGAGCAGTTCTTC
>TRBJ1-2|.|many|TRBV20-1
CSATGRTYGYTF
TGCAGTGCAACGGGACGGACCTATGGCTACACCTTC
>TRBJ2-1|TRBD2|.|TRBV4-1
CASSQVGTSGSSSYNEQFF
TGCGCCAGCAGCCAGGTGGGGACTAGCGGGAGCTCCTCCTACAATGAGCAGTTCTTC
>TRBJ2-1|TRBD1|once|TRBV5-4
CASSADNDRAEQFF
TGTGCCAGCAGCGCCGACAACGACAGGGCTGAGCAGTTCTTC
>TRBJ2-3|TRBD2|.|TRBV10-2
CASSSGLAGDITDTQYF
TGCGCCAGCAGCTCGGGACTAGCGGGAGACATCACAGATACGCAGTATTTT
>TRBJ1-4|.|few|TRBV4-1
CASSQDPRGGGLNEKLFF
TGCGCCAGCAGCCAAGATCCCCGCGGGGGAGGGCTTAATGAAAAACTGTTTTTT
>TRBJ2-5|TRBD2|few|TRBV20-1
CSASGGTTETQYF
TGCAGTGCTAGCGGCGGGACTACGGAGACCCAGTACTTC
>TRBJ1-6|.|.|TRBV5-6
CASSLNRGGSPLHF
TGTGCCAGCAGCTTGAATCGGGGTGGGTCACCCCTCCACTTT
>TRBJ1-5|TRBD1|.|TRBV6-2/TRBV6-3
CASSWGQVNQPQHF
TGTGCCAGCAGCTGGGGACAGGTCAATCAGCCCCAGCATTTT
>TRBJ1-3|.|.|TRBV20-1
CSATHRAGNTIYF
TGCAGTGCGACCCACAGGGCCGGAAACACCATATATTTT
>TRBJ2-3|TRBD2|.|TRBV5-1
CASSLGSGRADTQYF
TGCGCCAGCAGCTTGGGGAGCGGGAGAGCAGATACGCAGTATTTT
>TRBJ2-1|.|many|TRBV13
CASSLGPSSYNEQFF
TGTGCCAGCAGCTTAGGCCCGTCCTCCTACAATGAGCAGTTCTTC
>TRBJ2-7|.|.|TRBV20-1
CSAPRDGSYEQYF
TGCAGTGCACCCCGGGACGGCTCCTACGAGCAGTACTTC
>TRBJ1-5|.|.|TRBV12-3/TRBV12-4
CASSFGDLGPQHF
TGTGCCAGCAGTTTCGGGGACCTGGGGCCCCAGCATTTT
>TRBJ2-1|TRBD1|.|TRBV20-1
CSAPLDRGPFF
TGCAGTGCCCCCCTGGACAGGGGACCGTTCTTC
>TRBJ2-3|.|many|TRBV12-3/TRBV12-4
CASSPWDPDTQYF
TGTGCCAGCAGCCCTTGGGACCCAGATACGCAGTATTTT
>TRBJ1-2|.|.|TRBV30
CAWQRGSPMGYTF
TGTGCCTGGCAGCGGGGTTCTCCTATGGGCTACACCTTC
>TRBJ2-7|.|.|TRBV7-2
CASSSLLGSSYEQYF
TGTGCCAGCAGCTCCCTCTTGGGCTCATCCTACGAGCAGTACTTC
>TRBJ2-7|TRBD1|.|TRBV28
CASSSTLGQAYEQYF
TGTGCCAGCAGTTCGACCCTTGGACAGGCCTACGAGCAGTACTTC
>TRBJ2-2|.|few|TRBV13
CASSSGWGAGTGELFF
TGTGCCAGCAGCTCCGGGTGGGGGGCTGGCACCGGGGAGCTGTTTTTT
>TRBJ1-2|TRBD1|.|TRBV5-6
CASSSDRVEYGYTF
TGTGCCAGCAGCTCCGACAGGGTAGAGTATGGCTACACCTTC